These 24 T cell receptor beta chains came from one sample sequenced in a study of blood T cell repertoires in COVID-19. Sequencing was performed with immunoSEQ multiplex PCR; in TCRdb, only in-frame clones are kept and a portion is missing. The sample shows some 190,000 clones, around 81% of them seen only once. Sequenced: PBMCs or T cells enriched from blood (not recorded which). The receptors come from a man aged 25 to 40 with acute COVID-19.

The rearrangement uses TRBV18 and TRBJ1-3, with D uncertain. The ends were cut back, 3 bases at V and 0 bases at J, with 9 bases in the middle. The V gene's germline CDR1 is KGHSH and CDR2 LQKENI. This CDR3 region has 15 residues. The CDR3 sequence: CASSPREVSGNTIYF. In DNA form, the CDR3 reads TGTGCCAGCTCACCCCGAGAAGTCTCTGGAAACACCATATATTTT. Full variable domain (outside the CDR3, taken from reference TRBV18 and TRBJ1-3): NAGVMQNPRHLVRRRGQEARLRCSPMKGHSHVYWYRQLPEEGLKFMVYLQKENIIDESGMPKERFSAEFPKEGPSILRIQQVVRGDSAAYFCASSPREVSGNTIYFGEGSWLTVV.

This sequence joins TRBV3-1 (or the pseudogene TRBV3-2) and TRBJ2-1, with 7 bases lining up with TRBD2. Germline CDR1 is LGHDT and CDR2 is YNNKEL (reference sequence). The CDR3 has 16 amino acids. V shed 1 base, J shed 1 base, and the junction held 4 bases outside the gene matches. CDR3 in DNA: TGTGCCAGCAGCCAAGGGTCGCGGGGGTCCTACAATGAGCAGTTCTTC. Translating gives CASSQGSRGSYNEQFF.

This rearrangement joins TRBV6-5 to TRBJ1-4; D perhaps matches TRBD1 (6 bases). The V gene lost 7 bases and the J gene lost 12 bases, with 18 bases spanning the gap. The CDR3 spans 13 residues. The germline V gene encodes CDR1 MNHEY and CDR2 SVGAGI. The CDR3 DNA is TGTGCCAGCAATTCTCTCCGGGACAACGAACTGTTTTTT. It specifies CASNSLRDNELFF.

The chain uses TRBV5-6 and TRBJ2-5; 7 bases align to TRBD2. J lost 4 bases, V lost 2 bases, and 8 bases had no gene match. Germline CDR1 SGHDT, CDR2 YYEEEE. This CDR3 spans 15 amino acids. The DNA for the CDR3 is TGTGCCAGCAGCTTAAGAGCGGGGATTCGAGAGACCCAGTACTTC. Its translation is CASSLRAGIRETQYF. Based on the CDR3 plus reference TRBV5-6 and TRBJ2-5, the full variable domain is DAGVTQSPTHLIKTRGQQVTLRCSPKSGHDTVSWYQQALGQGPQFIFQYYEEEERQRGNFPDRFSGHQFPNYSSELNVNALLLGDSALYLCASSLRAGIRETQYFGPGTRLLVL.

Notes on this clone: A read error may account for a junction end that differs from germline. The chain couples TRBV7-2 to TRBJ1-1; a weak D match, TRBD1 (5 bases). The CDR3 is 14 amino acids. Germline V gene sequence: CDR1 SGHTA, CDR2 FQGNSA. CDR3 in amino acids: CASSLDGGRGETFF. As DNA, the CDR3 is TGTGCCAGCAGCTTAGATGGGGGGAGAGGTGAAACTTTCTTT.

The chain couples TRBV6-5 to TRBJ2-5, with 9 positions matching TRBD2. The CDR3 loop spans 15 amino acids. Germline CDR1 reads MNHEY; CDR2 reads SVGAGI. The V and J ends lost 6 bases and 5 bases, in that order; junction bases with no gene match: 10. CDR3 residues: CASRRGGSGGETQYF. Here the CDR3 DNA reads TGTGCCAGCAGGCGCGGGGGTAGCGGGGGTGAGACCCAGTACTTC.

CDR3 nucleotide sequence: TGCGCCAGCAGGGCAGGGGCTGGAAACACCATATATTTT. This codes for CASRAGAGNTIYF. V usage is TRBV10-2 and J usage is TRBJ1-3; D is possibly TRBD1 (6 bases). The V gene lost 6 bases and the J gene lost 2 bases, with 8 bases spanning the gap. The V gene's germline CDR1 is WSHSY and CDR2 SAAADI. The CDR3 covers 13 residues.

This chain links TRBV7-6 with TRBJ1-2, with a tentative D call TRBD1 (5 bases). Trimming removed 1 base at V and 4 bases at J, with 10 bases between. From germline, CDR1 is SGHVS and CDR2 FNYEAQ. The CDR3 spans 14 residues. CDR3 region: CASSLDAGLYGYTF. The CDR3 bases are TGTGCCAGCAGCTTAGACGCAGGGCTCTATGGCTACACCTTC.

This chain links TRBV21-1 with TRBJ1-1. TRBV21-1 counts as a pseudogene. The CDR3 consists of 12 residues. The CDR3 nucleotides are TGTGCTACTCGGGGGGCCGGGACTGAAGCTTTCTTT. This translates into CATRGAGTEAFF.

The gene calls are TRBV6-4 and TRBJ2-1; 9 nucleotides match TRBD2. After removal of 6 bases from V and 6 bases from J, the junction contained 9 bases not matched to a gene. The CDR3 loop spans 15 amino acids. Germline V gene data show CDR1 as MRHNA and CDR2 as SNTAGT. CDR3 coding DNA: TGTGCCAGCAGACGGGGTAGCGGGGGTTCCAATGAGCAGTTCTTC. Its translation: CASRRGSGGSNEQFF.

This chain connects TRBV9 to TRBJ1-3; no clear D gene. The CDR3 is 16 amino acids. Germline V gene data show CDR1 as SGDLS and CDR2 as YYNGEE. Trimming removed 0 bases at V and 0 bases at J, with 10 bases between. In DNA, the CDR3 is TGTGCCAGCAGCGTAGGCCCGACGGGCTCTGGAAACACCATATATTTT. Encoded protein: CASSVGPTGSGNTIYF. Combining the CDR3 with reference TRBV9 and TRBJ1-3 gives the whole variable domain DSGVTQTPKHLITATGQRVTLRCSPRSGDLSVYWYQQSLDQGLQFLIQYYNGEERAKGNILERFSAQQFPDLHSELNLSSLELGDSALYFCASSVGPTGSGNTIYFGEGSWLTVV.

The V and J genes are TRBV5-6 and TRBJ1-5; the match to TRBD1 covers 10 bases. Germline CDR1 reads SGHDT; CDR2 reads YYEEEE. V shed 2 bases and J 7 bases; nucleotides not matched to a gene: 3. This CDR3 contains 14 residues. CDR3: CASSFGTGDQPQHF. The CDR3 nucleotides are TGTGCCAGCAGCTTCGGGACAGGGGACCAGCCCCAGCATTTT.

This chain joins TRBV30 and TRBJ2-2; 8 bases agree with TRBD1. This CDR3 contains 15 residues. CDR1 and CDR2 from the germline V gene are GTSNPN and SVGIG (reference sequence). After removal of 0 bases from V and 7 bases from J, the junction contained 7 bases not matched to a gene. The CDR3 protein is CAWSVNRGFGGELFF. DNA of the CDR3: TGTGCCTGGAGTGTAAACAGGGGGTTTGGCGGGGAGCTGTTTTTT.

The chain is built from TRBV5-6 and TRBJ1-2, with D uncertain. Germline V CDR1 and CDR2: SGHDT, YYEEEE. Trimming took 0 bases from V and 4 from J, leaving 13 bases between them. The CDR3 is 15 amino acids. CDR3 DNA: TGTGCCAGCAGCTTGGAGCAAGCGGTCTCCTATGGCTACACCTTC. This gives the protein CASSLEQAVSYGYTF.

The chain combines TRBV3-1 (or the pseudogene TRBV3-2) with TRBJ1-1; the D is unclear. The CDR3 is made up of 14 amino acids. Per the germline V gene, CDR1 is LGHDT and CDR2 is YNNKEL (reference sequence). V lost 6 bases to trimming and J lost 5 bases, with 16 bases between them. The CDR3 DNA reads as TGTGCCAGCAGTCCCCCGGTAGGAGCGACTGAAGCTTTCTTT. This translates into CASSPPVGATEAFF.

This clone was counted a few times. This sequence joins TRBV12-2 and TRBJ1-1. TRBV12-2 is shown as a pseudogene. The CDR3 is made up of 16 amino acids. CDR3 amino acids: CASRLEAGRVNTEAFF. CDR3 sequence (DNA): TGTGCAAGTCGCTTAGAAGCAGGGAGGGTCAACACTGAAGCTTTCTTT.

CDR3 in amino acids: CASSGGQASYAYEQYF. In DNA, the CDR3 is TGTGCCAGCAGCGGGGGACAGGCCTCGTACGCATACGAGCAGTACTTC. The chain employs TRBV9 and TRBJ2-7, with 8 bases lining up with TRBD1. V shed 3 bases and J 4 bases; nucleotides not matched to a gene: 12. This CDR3 is 16 amino acids long. Germline loops: CDR1 SGDLS, CDR2 YYNGEE.

The V call is TRBV7-3, the J call TRBJ2-2, with 7 positions matching TRBD2. Germline V gives CDR1 SGHTA, CDR2 FQGTGA. The CDR3 runs 18 residues. J was trimmed by 5 bases and V by 5 bases; bases with no gene match: 17. The CDR3 DNA is TGTGCCAGCAGCCCCGGTGAGCGGGGACTGAAGAGAACCGGGGAGCTGTTTTTT. Its translation: CASSPGERGLKRTGELFF.

The chain joins TRBV6-5 to TRBJ2-7, with D perhaps TRBD1 (6 bases). The germline V gene encodes CDR1 MNHEY and CDR2 SVGAGI. V dropped 5 bases and J dropped 4 bases, with 15 bases sitting between them. The length of the CDR3 is 14 residues. The DNA for the CDR3 is TGTGCCAGCAGTAAGTCCCGGGACATTTACGAGCAGTACTTC. Translating it yields CASSKSRDIYEQYF.

This chain links TRBV3-1 (or the pseudogene TRBV3-2) with TRBJ2-5; a possible D gene is TRBD1 (6 bases). V lost 4 bases and J lost 4, with 16 bases in between. Germline V CDR1 and CDR2: LGHDT, YNNKEL (reference sequence). The CDR3 is 15 residues long. The CDR3 reads CASSPGKRGGETQYF. In DNA, the CDR3 is TGTGCCAGCAGCCCCGGGAAGAGAGGGGGAGAGACCCAGTACTTC.

The chain links TRBV7-6 to TRBJ1-6; no clear D. The V end was cut by 1 base, the J end by 7 bases, with 8 bases between. Germline V gene lookup returns CDR1 SGHVS and CDR2 FNYEAQ. The CDR3 has 14 residues. This CDR3 is CASSLGGLNSPLHF. CDR3 bases: TGTGCCAGCAGCTTAGGAGGGTTGAATTCACCCCTCCACTTT.

Worth noting for this clone: The identical CDR3 is also encoded by other nucleotide sequences in the sample. The V gene is TRBV6-5, the J gene TRBJ1-2; TRBD1 is a possible D gene (6 bases). This CDR3 comprises 14 residues. CDR1 MNHEY and CDR2 SVGAGI come from the germline V gene. Trimming shortened V by 6 bases and J by 1 base, and 12 bases separated the two germline ends. The CDR3 protein is CASRRGGGNYGYTF. The CDR3 DNA reads TGTGCCAGCAGACGGGGAGGGGGTAACTATGGCTACACCTTC.

The chain recombines TRBV11-2 with TRBJ1-2; 10 bases line up with TRBD1. V lost 6 bases to trimming and J lost 3 bases; unmatched junction nucleotides: 10. This CDR3 comprises 16 residues. Per germline, CDR1 SGHAT and CDR2 FQNNGV. The CDR3 coding sequence is TGTGCCAGCAGTTCGCCGGGGGACAGGGGCCACTATGGCTACACCTTC. Translation gives CASSSPGDRGHYGYTF.

The chain is built from TRBV6-1 and TRBJ2-7; D uncertain. This CDR3 region has 13 residues. V lost 1 base and J lost 9, with 13 bases in between. Germline assignment: CDR1 MNHNS and CDR2 SASEGT. The CDR3 loop is CASSEGGIVGQYF. DNA of the CDR3: TGTGCCAGCAGTGAAGGTGGTATAGTTGGGCAGTACTTC.